The sequence of this T cell receptor beta chain was determined in a study of CD8+ T cells in alopecia areata. As the sequencing template, cDNA was produced by extracting RNA and reverse transcribing it. Clones were sequenced by immunoSEQ multiplex PCR, and TCRdb holds only the in-frame ones, with some missing. This table has approximately 100,000 clones, just over 85% appearing once. The treatment here: oral pan-JAK inhibitor, 5-10 mg twice daily. CDR1 is SGHVS, CDR2 FQNEAQ, per germline. Trimming pared 4 bases from V and 4 bases from J, leaving 14 bases between. This CDR3 has 15 amino acids. This TCR was recovered from a human donor with alopecia areata. This sequence joins TRBV7-8 and TRBJ1-5; D is ambiguous. Sequencing was performed on CD8+ T cells sorted from blood, taken around week 30, from a patient treated with tofacitinib. CDR3 in DNA: TGTGCCAGCAGCTCAGAGGCCGATTCAAATCAGCCCCAGCATTTT. Its translation is CASSSEADSNQPQHF.